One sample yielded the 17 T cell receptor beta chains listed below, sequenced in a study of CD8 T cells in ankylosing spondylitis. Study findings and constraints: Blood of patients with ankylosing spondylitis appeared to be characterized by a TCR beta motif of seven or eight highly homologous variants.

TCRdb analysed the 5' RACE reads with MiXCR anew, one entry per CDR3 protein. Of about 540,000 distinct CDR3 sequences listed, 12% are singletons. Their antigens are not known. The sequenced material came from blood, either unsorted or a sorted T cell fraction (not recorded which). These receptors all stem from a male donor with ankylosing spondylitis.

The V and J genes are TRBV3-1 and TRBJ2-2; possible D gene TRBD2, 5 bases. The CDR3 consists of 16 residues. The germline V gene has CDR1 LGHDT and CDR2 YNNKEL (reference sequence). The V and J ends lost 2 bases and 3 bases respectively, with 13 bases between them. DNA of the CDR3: TGTGCCAGCAGCCAATCCTCTAGCCCCGACACCGGGGAGCTGTTTTTT. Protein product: CASSQSSSPDTGELFF.

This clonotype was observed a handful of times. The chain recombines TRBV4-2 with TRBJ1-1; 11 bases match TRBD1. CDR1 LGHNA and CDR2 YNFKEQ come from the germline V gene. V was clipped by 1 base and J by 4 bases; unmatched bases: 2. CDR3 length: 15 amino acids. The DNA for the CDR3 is TGTGCCAGCAGCCAAGTTGGGACAGGGGGCACTGAAGCTTTCTTT. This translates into CASSQVGTGGTEAFF.

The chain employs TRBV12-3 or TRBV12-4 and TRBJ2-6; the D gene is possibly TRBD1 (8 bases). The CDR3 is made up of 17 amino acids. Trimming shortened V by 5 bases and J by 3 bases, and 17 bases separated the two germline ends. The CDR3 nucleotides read TGTGCCAGCAGTCCCAGACAGGGGAGGGTTGGGGCCAACGTCCTGACTTTC. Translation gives CASSPRQGRVGANVLTF.

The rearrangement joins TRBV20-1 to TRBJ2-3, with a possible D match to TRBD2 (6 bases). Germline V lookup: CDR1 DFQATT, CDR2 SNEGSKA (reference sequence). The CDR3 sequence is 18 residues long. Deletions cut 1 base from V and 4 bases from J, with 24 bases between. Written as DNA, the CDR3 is TGCAGTGCTAGAGGTAGTTCAGCTAGCGACACAACTGCAGATACGCAGTATTTT. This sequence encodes CSARGSSASDTTADTQYF.

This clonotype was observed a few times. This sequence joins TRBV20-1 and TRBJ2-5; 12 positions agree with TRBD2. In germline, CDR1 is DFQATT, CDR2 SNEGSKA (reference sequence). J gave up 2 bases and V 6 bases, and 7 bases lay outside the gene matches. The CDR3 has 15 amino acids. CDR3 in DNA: TGCAGTGCGGGAAGGACTAGCGGGAATCAAGAGACCCAGTACTTC. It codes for CSAGRTSGNQETQYF.

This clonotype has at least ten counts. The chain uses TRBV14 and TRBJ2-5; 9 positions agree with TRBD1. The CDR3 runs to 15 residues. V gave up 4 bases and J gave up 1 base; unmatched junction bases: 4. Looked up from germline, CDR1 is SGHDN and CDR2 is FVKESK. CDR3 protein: CASSRPGQGQETQYF. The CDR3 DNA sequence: TGTGCCAGCAGCCGACCGGGACAGGGCCAAGAGACCCAGTACTTC.

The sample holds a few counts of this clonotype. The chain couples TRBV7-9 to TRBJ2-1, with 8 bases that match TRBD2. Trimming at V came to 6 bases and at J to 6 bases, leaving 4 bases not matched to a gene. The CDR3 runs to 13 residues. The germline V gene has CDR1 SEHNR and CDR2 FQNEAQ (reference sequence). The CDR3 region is CASRETSGNEQFF. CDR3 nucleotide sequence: TGTGCCAGCAGGGAAACTAGCGGCAATGAGCAGTTCTTC.

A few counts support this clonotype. CDR3 region: CASSQRTSGKISNEQFF. CDR3 in DNA: TGCGCCAGCAGCCAAAGGACTAGCGGGAAAATATCCAATGAGCAGTTCTTC. The rearrangement joins TRBV5-1 to TRBJ2-1; 12 bases are shared with TRBD2. Germline CDR1 and CDR2: SGHRS and YFSETQ. CDR3 length equals 17 residues. J lost 6 bases, V lost 4 bases, and 11 bases had no gene match.

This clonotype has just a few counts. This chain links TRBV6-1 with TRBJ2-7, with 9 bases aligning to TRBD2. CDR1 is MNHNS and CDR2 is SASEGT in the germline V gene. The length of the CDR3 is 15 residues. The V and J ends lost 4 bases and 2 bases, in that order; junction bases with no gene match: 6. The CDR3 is CASSATSGTPYEQYV. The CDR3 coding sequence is TGTGCCAGCAGTGCGACTAGCGGAACACCCTACGAGCAGTACGTC.

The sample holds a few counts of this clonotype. The CDR3 sequence: CASSQWGNTQYF. DNA for the CDR3: TGTGCCAGCAGCCAGTGGGGCAATACGCAGTATTTT. This chain joins TRBV14 and TRBJ2-3, with a possible D match to TRBD1 (5 bases). V lost 3 bases and J 7 bases, leaving 8 bases between the germline ends. Germline V lookup: CDR1 SGHDN, CDR2 FVKESK. This CDR3 is built from 12 residues.

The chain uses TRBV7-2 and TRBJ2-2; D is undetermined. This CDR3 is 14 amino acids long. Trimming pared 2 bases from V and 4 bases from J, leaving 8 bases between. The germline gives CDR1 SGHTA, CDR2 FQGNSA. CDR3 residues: CASSLQETTGELFF. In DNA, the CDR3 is TGTGCCAGCAGCTTACAGGAGACCACCGGGGAGCTGTTTTTT.

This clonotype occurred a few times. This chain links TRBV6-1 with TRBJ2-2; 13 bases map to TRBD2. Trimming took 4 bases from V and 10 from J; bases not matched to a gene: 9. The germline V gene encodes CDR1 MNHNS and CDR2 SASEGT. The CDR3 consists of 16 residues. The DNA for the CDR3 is TGTGCCAGCAGTGGGACTAGCGGGAGAACTCTCGTGGAGCTGTTTTTT. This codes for CASSGTSGRTLVELFF.

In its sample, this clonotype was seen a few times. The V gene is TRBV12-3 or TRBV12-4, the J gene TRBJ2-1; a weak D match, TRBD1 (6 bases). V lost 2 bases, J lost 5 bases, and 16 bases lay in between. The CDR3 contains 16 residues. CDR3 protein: CASSLWGRGTDNEQFF. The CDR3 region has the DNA TGTGCCAGCAGTTTATGGGGCAGGGGTACGGACAATGAGCAGTTCTTC.

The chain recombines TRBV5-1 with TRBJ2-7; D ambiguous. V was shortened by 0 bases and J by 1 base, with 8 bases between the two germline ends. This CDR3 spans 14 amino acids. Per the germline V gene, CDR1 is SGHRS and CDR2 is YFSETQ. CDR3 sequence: CASSLVVGSYEQYV. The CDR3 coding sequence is TGCGCCAGCAGCTTGGTGGTAGGGTCCTACGAGCAGTACGTC.

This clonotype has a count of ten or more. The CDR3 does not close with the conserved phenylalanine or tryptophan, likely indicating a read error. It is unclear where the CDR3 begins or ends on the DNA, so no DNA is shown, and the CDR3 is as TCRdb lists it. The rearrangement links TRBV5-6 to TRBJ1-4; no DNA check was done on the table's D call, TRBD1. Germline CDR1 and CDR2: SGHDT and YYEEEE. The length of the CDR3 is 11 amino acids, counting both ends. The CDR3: CASSVGAIPKV.

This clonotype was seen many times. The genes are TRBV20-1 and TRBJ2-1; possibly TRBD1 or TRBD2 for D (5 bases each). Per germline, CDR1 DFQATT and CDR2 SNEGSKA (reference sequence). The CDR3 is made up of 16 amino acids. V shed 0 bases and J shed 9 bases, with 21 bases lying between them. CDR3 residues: CSARDQGGLEGREQFF. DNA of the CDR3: TGCAGTGCTAGAGATCAAGGCGGGCTAGAGGGGCGTGAGCAGTTCTTC.

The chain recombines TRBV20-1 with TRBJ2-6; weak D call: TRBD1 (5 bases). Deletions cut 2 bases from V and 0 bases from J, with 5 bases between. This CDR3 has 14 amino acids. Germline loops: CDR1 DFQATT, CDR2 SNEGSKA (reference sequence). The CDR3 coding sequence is TGCAGTGCTAGAACAGGCTCTGGGGCCAACGTCCTGACTTTC. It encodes CSARTGSGANVLTF.